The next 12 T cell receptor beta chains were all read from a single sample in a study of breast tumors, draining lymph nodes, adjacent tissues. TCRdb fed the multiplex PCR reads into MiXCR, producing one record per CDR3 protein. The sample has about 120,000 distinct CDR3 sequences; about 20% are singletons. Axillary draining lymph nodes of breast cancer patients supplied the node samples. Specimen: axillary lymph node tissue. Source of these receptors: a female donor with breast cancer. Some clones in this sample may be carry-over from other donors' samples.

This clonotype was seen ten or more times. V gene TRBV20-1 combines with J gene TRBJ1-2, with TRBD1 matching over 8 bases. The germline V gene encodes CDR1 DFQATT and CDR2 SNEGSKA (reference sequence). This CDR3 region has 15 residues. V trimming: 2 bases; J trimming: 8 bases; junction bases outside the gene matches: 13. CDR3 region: CSARKDRGSGYGYTF. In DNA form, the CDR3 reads TGCAGTGCTAGAAAAGACAGGGGATCGGGTTACGGCTACACCTTC.

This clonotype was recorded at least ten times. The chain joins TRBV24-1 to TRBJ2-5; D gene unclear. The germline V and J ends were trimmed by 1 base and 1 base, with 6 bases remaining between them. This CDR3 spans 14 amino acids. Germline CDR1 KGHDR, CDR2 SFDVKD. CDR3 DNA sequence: TGTGCCACCAGTGATTTAGCCCCCCAAGAGACCCAGTACTTC. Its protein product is CATSDLAPQETQYF.

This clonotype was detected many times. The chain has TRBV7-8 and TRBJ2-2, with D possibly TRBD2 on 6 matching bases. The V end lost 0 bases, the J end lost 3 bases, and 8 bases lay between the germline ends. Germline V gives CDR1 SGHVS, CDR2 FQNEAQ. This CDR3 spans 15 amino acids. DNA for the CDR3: TGTGCCAGCAGCTTAGCGGGGGGATACACCGGGGAGCTGTTTTTT. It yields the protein CASSLAGGYTGELFF.

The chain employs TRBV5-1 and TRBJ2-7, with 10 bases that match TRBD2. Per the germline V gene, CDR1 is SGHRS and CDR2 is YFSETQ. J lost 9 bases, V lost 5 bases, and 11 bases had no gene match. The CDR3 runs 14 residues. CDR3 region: CASSRESGRGVQYF. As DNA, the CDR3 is TGCGCCAGCAGTCGGGAGAGCGGGAGGGGGGTGCAGTACTTC.

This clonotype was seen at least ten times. Here the CDR3 reads CASSLTGTDQPQHF. The CDR3 nucleotides are TGTGCCAGCAGCTTGACAGGGACAGATCAGCCCCAGCATTTT. This rearrangement joins TRBV5-6 to TRBJ1-5; 7 nucleotides agree with TRBD1. CDR1 is SGHDT, CDR2 YYEEEE, per germline. The CDR3 runs 14 residues. The V segment lost 1 base and the J segment 5 bases; nucleotides outside the gene matches: 3.

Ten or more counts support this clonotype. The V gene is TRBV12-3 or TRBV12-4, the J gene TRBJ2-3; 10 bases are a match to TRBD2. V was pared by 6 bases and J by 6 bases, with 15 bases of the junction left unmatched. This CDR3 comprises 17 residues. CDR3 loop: CASSGPNTSGEEDTQYF. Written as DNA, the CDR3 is TGTGCCAGCAGCGGGCCCAACACTAGCGGGGAAGAGGATACGCAGTATTTT.

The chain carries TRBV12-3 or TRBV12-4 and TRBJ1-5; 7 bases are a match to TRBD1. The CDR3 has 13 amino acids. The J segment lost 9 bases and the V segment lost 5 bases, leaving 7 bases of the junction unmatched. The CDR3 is CASSGTEDRPQHF. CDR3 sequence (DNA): TGTGCCAGCAGTGGGACAGAGGATCGGCCCCAGCATTTT.

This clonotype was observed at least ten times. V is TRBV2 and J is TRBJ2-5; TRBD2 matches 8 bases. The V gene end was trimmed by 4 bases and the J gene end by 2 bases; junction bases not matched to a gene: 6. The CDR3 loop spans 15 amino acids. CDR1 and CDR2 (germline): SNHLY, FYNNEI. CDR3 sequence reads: CASSGDSGTQETQYF. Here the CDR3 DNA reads TGTGCCAGCAGTGGTGATAGCGGGACACAAGAGACCCAGTACTTC.

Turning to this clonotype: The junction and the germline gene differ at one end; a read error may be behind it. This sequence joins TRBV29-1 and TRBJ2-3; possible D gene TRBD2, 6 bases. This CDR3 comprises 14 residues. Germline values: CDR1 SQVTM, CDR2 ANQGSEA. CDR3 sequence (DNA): TGCAGCGCGCCGGGACGGGGGATAACAGATTCGCAGTATTTT. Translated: CSAPGRGITDSQYF.

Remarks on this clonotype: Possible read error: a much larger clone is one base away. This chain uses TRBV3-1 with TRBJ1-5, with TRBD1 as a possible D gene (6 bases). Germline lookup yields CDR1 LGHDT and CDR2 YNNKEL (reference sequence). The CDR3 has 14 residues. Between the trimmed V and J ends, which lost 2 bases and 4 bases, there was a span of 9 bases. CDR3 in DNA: TGTGCCAGCAGCCAATACAGGGAGAATCAGCCCCAGCATTTT. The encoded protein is CASSQYRENQPQHF.

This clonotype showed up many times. The chain's CDR3 is CASSLGRSNQPQHF. CDR3 bases: TGTGCCAGCAGCTTGGGACGAAGCAATCAGCCCCAGCATTTT. The rearrangement links TRBV7-8 to TRBJ1-5; D perhaps matches TRBD1 (5 bases). Germline V gene data show CDR1 as SGHVS and CDR2 as FQNEAQ. The germline V and J ends were trimmed by 3 bases and 1 base, with 7 bases remaining between them. The length of the CDR3 is 14 residues.

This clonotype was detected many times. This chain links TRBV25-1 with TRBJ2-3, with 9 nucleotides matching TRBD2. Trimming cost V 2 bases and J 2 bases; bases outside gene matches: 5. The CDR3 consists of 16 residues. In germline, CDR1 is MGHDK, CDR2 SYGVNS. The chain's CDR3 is CASSERAGGPTDTQYF. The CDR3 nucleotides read TGTGCCAGCAGTGAAAGGGCGGGAGGGCCCACAGATACGCAGTATTTT.